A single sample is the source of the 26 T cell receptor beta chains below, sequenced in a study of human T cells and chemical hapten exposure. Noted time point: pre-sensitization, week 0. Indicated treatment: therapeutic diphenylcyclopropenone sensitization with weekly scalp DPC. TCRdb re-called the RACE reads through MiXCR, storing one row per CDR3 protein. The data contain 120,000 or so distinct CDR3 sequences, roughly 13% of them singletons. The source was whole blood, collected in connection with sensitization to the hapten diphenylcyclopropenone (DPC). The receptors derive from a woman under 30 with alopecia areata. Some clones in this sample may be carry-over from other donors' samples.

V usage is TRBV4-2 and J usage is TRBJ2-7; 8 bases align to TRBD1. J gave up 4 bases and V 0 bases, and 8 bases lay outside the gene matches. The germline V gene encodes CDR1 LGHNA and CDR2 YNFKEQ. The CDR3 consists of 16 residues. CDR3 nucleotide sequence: TGTGCCAGCAGCCAAGACCAGGGGGCGGGTTCGTACGAGCAGTACTTC. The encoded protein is CASSQDQGAGSYEQYF.

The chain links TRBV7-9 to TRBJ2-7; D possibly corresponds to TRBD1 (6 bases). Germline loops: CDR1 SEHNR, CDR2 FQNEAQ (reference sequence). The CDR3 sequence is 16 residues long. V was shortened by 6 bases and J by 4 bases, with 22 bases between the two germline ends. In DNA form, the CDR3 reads TGTGCCAGCAGTTTGAGGGGGTTCGGCAGCTCTTACGAGCAGTACTTC. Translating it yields CASSLRGFGSSYEQYF.

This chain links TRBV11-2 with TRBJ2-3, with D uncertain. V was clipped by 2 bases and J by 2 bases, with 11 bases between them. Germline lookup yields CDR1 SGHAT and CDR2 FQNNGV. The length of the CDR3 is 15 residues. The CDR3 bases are TGTGCCAGCAGCTTAATCCGGGTCCACACAGATACGCAGTATTTT. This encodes CASSLIRVHTDTQYF.

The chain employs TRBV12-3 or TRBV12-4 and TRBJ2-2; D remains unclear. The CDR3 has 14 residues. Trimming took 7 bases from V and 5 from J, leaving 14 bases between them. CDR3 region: CASTTEPVTGELFF. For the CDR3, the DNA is TGTGCCAGCACCACTGAACCTGTAACCGGGGAGCTGTTTTTT.

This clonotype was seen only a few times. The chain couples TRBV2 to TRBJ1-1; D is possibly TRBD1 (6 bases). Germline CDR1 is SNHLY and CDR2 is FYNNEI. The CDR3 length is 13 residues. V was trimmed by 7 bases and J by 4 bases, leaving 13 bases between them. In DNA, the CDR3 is TGTGCCAGCACCGAACAGGGTACCACTGAAGCTTTCTTT. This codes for CASTEQGTTEAFF.

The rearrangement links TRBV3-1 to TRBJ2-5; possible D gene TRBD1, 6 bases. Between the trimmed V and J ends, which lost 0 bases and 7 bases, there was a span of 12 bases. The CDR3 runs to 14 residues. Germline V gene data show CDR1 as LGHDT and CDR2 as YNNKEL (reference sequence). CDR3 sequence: CASSQDGTKATQYF. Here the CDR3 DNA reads TGTGCCAGCAGCCAAGATGGGACAAAGGCGACCCAGTACTTC.

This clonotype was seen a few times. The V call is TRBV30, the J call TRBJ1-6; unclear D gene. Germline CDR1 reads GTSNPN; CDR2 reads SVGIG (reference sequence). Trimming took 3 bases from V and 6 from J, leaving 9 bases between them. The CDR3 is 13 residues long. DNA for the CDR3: TGTGCCTGGAGGTTGTCTATTAATTCACCCCTCCACTTT. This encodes CAWRLSINSPLHF.

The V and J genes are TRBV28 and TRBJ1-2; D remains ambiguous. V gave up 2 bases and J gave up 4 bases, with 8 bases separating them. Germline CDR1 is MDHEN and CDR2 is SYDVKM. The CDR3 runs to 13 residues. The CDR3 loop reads CASSLTRVYGYTF. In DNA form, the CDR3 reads TGTGCCAGCAGTTTAACCAGAGTCTATGGCTACACCTTC.

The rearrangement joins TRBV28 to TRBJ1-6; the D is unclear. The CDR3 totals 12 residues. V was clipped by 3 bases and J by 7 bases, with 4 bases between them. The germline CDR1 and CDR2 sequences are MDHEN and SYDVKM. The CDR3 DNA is TGTGCCAGCAGTTTCAGGAATTCACCCCTCCACTTT. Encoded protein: CASSFRNSPLHF. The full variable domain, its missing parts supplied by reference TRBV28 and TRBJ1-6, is DVKVTQSSRYLVKRTGEKVFLECVQDMDHENMFWYRQDPGLGLRLIYFSYDVKMKEKGDIPEGYSVSREKKERFSLILESASTNQTSMYLCASSFRNSPLHFGNGTRLTVT.

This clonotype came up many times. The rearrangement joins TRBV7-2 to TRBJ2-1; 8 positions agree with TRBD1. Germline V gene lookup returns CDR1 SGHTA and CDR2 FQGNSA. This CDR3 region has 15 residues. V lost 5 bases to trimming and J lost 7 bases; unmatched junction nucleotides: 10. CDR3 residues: CASSPSGQVKNEQFF. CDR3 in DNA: TGTGCCAGCAGCCCGTCGGGACAGGTGAAAAATGAGCAGTTCTTC. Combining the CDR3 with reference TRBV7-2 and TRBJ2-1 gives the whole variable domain GAGVSQSPSNKVTEKGKDVELRCDPISGHTALYWYRQSLGQGLEFLIYFQGNSAPDKSGLPSDRFSAERTGGSVSTLTIQRTQQEDSAVYLCASSPSGQVKNEQFFGPGTRLTVL.

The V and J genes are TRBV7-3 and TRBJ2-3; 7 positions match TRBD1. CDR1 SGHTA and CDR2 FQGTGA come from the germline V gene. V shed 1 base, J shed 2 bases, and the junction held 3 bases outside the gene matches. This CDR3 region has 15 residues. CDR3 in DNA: TGTGCCAGCAGCTTAAGGGACAGACCCACAGATACGCAGTATTTT. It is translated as CASSLRDRPTDTQYF.

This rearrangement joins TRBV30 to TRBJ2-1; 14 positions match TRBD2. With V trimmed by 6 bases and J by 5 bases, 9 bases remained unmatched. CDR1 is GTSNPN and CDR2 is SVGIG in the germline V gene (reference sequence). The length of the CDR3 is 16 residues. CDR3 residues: CACLGLAGGDDNEQFF. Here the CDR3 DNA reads TGTGCCTGTCTAGGACTAGCGGGGGGCGACGACAATGAGCAGTTCTTC.

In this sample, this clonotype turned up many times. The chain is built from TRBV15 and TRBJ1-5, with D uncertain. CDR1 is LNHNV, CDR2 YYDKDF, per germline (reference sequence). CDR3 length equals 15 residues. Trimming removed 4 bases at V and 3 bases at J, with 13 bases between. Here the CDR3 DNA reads TGTGCCACCAGCAATGGTAATCAACCCAATCAGCCCCAGCATTTT. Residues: CATSNGNQPNQPQHF.

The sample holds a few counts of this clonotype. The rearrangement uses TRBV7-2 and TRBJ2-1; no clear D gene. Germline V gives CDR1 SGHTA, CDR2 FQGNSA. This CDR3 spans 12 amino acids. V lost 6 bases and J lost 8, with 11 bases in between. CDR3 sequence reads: CASRQGPYEQFF. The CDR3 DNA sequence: TGTGCCAGCAGACAAGGACCATATGAGCAGTTCTTC. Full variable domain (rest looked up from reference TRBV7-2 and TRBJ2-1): GAGVSQSPSNKVTEKGKDVELRCDPISGHTALYWYRQSLGQGLEFLIYFQGNSAPDKSGLPSDRFSAERTGGSVSTLTIQRTQQEDSAVYLCASRQGPYEQFFGPGTRLTVL.

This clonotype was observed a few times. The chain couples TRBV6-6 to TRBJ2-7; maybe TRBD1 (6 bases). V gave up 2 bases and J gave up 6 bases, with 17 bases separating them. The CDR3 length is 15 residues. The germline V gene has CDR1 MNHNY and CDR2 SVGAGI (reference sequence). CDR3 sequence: CASSYTGTPPSEQYF. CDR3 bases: TGTGCCAGCAGTTACACCGGGACACCTCCCTCCGAGCAGTACTTC.

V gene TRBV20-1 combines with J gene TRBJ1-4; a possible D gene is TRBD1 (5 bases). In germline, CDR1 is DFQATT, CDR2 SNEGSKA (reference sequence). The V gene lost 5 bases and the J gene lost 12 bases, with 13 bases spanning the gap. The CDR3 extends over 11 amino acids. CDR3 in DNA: TGCAGTGCTCAACCGGGACGGGAACTGTTTTTT. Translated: CSAQPGRELFF.

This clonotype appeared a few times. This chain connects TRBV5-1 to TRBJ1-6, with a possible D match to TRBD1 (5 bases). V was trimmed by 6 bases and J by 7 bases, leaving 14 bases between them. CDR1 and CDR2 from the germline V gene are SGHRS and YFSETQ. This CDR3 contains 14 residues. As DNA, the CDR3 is TGCGCCAGCACAGACAGACTACCAAATTCACCCCTCCACTTT. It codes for CASTDRLPNSPLHF.

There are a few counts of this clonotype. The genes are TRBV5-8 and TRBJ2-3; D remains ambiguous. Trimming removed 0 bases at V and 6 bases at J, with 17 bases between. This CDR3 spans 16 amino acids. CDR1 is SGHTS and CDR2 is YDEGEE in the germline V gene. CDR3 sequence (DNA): TGTGCCAGCAGCTTGGGATGGGTTTCCCCCCCCGATACGCAGTATTTT. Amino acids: CASSLGWVSPPDTQYF. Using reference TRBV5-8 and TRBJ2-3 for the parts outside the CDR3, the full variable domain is EAGVTQSPTHLIKTRGQQATLRCSPISGHTSVYWYQQALGLGLQFLLWYDEGEERNRGNFPPRFSGRQFPNYSSELNVNALELEDSALYLCASSLGWVSPPDTQYFGPGTRLTVL.

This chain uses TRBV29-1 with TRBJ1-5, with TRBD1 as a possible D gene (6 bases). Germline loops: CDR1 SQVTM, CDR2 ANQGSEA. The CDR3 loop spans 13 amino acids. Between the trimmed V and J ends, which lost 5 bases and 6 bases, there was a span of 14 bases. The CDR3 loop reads CSVSQGLSQPQHF. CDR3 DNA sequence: TGCAGCGTTTCCCAGGGGTTGAGTCAGCCCCAGCATTTT.

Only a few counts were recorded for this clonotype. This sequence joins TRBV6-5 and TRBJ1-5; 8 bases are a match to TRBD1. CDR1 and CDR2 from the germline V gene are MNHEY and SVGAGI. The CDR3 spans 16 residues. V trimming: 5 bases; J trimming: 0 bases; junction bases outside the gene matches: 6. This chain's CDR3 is CASSRGTGDSNQPQHF. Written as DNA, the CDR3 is TGTGCCAGCAGTCGAGGGACAGGTGATAGCAATCAGCCCCAGCATTTT.

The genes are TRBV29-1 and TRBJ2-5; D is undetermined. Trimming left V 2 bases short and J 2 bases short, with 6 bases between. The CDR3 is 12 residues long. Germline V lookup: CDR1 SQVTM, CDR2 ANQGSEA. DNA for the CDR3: TGCAGCGTTGAACACATACAAGAGACCCAGTACTTC. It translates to CSVEHIQETQYF.

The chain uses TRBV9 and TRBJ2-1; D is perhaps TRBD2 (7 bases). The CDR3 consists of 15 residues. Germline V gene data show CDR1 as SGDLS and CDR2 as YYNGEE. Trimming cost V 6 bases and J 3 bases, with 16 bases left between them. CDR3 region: CASTPGRGRYNEQFF. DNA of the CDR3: TGTGCCAGCACCCCTGGGCGGGGGCGCTACAATGAGCAGTTCTTC.

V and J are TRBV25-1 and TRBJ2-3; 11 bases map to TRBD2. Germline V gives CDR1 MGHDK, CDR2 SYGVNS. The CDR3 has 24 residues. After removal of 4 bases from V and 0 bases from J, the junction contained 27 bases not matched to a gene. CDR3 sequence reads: CASSGPQRDGGDRGLAGSTDTQYF. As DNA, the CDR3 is TGTGCCAGCAGTGGGCCCCAGCGGGACGGAGGAGACCGCGGACTAGCGGGTAGCACAGATACGCAGTATTTT.

The CDR3 coding sequence is TGCGCCAGCAGCTCCACCTCCCTAGGGGGCCAAGAGACCCAGTACTTC. Translating it yields CASSSTSLGGQETQYF. The chain joins TRBV5-1 to TRBJ2-5, with a possible D match to TRBD1 (6 bases). Germline V lookup: CDR1 SGHRS, CDR2 YFSETQ. V dropped 3 bases and J dropped 1 base, with 16 bases sitting between them. The CDR3 length is 16 residues.

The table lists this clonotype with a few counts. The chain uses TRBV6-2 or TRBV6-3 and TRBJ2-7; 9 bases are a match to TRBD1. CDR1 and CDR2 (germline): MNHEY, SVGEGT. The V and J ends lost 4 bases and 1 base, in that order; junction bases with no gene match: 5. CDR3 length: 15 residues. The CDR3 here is CASSSYGQGSYEQYF. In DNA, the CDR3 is TGTGCCAGCAGTTCGTACGGACAGGGGTCCTACGAGCAGTACTTC.

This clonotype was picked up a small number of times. The CDR3, as DNA: TGTGCCAGCAACTTTGGGGGGTTCCTATACGAGCAGTACTTC. Translating it yields CASNFGGFLYEQYF. This chain joins TRBV6-2 or TRBV6-3 and TRBJ2-7, with D tentatively TRBD2 (6 bases). The V end was cut by 7 bases, the J end by 4 bases, with 17 bases between. The CDR3 is made up of 14 amino acids. Germline CDR1 MNHEY, CDR2 SVGEGT.